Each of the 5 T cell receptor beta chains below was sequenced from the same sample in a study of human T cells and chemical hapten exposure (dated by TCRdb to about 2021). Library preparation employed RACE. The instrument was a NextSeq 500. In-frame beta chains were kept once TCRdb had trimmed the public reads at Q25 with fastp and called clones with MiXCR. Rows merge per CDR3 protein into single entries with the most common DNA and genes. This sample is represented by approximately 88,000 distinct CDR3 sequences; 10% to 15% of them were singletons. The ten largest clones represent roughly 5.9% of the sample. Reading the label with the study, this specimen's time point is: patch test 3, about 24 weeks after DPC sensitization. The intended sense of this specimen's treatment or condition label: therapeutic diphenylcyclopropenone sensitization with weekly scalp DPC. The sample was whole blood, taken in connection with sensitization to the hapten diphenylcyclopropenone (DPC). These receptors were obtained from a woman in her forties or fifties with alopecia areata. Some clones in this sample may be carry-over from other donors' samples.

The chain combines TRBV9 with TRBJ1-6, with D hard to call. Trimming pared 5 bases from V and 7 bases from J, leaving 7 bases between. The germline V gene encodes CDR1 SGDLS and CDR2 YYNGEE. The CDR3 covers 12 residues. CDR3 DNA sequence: TGTGCCAGCAGTAACCTAAATTCACCCCTCCACTTT. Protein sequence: CASSNLNSPLHF.

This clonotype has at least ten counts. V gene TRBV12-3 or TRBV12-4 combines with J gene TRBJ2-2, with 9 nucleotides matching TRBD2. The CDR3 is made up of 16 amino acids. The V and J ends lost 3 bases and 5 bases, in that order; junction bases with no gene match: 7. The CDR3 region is CASSFRLAVVTGELFF. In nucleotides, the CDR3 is TGTGCCAGCAGTTTTCGACTAGCGGTTGTTACCGGGGAGCTGTTTTTT.

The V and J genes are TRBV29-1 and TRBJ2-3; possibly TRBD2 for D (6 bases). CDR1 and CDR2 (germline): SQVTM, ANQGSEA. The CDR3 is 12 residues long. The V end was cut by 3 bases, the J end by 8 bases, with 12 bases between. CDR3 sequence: CSVDFISGTQYF. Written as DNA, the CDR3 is TGCAGCGTTGACTTCATTAGCGGTACGCAGTATTTT.

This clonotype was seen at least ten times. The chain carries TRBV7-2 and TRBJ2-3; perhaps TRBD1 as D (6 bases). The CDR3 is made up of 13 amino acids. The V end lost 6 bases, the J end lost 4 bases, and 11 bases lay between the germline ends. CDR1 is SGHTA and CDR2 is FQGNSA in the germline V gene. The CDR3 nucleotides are TGTGCCAGCAGTTGGGGGCAGGCAGATACGCAGTATTTT. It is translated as CASSWGQADTQYF.

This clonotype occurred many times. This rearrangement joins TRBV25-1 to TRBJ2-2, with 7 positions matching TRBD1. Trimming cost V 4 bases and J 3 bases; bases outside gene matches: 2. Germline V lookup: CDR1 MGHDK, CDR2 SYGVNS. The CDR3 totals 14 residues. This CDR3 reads CASSGQGDTGELFF. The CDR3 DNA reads TGTGCCAGCAGTGGACAGGGAGACACCGGGGAGCTGTTTTTT.